This entry describes one T cell receptor beta chain. The record originates from a study of molecular identifiers for immune sequencing clone quantification. V gave up 3 bases and J gave up 2 bases, with 8 bases separating them. Germline V gives CDR1 MNHNS, CDR2 SASEGT. The CDR3 is made up of 14 amino acids. TCRdb called the PCR reads again in MiXCR, with one record for every CDR3 protein. The data hold about 640,000 distinct CDR3 sequences, with around 20% observed a single time. The sequence was collected from a human donor in good health. Some libraries in this study had Jurkat cell RNA spiked in. The sample consisted of naive CD8+ T cells from blood, with Jurkat cell RNA spiked in. Subset: FACS-sorted CD8+CD4-CCR7+CD45RA+ naive T cells. The gene calls are TRBV6-1 and TRBJ1-5, with D possibly TRBD1 on 5 matching bases. CDR3 DNA sequence: TGTGCCAGCAGTGACCCGGGGGGCAATCAGCCCCAGCATTTT. Its translation: CASSDPGGNQPQHF.